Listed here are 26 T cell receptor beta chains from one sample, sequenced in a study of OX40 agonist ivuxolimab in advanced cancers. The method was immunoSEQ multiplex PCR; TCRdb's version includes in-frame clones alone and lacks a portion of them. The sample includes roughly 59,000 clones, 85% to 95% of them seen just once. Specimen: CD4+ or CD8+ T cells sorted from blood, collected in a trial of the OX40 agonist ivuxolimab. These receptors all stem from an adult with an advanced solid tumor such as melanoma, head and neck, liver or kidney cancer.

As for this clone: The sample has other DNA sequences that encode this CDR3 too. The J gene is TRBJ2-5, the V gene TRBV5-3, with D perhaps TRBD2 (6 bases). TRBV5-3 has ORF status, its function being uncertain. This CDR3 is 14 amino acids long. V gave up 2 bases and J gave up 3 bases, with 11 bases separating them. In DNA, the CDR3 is TGTGCCAGAAGCTTTTTTCGGGGGAAAGAGACCCAGTACTTC. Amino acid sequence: CARSFFRGKETQYF.

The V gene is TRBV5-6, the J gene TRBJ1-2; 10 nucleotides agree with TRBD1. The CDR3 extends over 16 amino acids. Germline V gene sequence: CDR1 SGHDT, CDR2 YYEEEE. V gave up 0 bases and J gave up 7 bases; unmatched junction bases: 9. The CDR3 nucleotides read TGTGCCAGCAGCTTGGGTTTGACAGGGGGCGATGGTGGCTACACCTTC. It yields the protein CASSLGLTGGDGGYTF.

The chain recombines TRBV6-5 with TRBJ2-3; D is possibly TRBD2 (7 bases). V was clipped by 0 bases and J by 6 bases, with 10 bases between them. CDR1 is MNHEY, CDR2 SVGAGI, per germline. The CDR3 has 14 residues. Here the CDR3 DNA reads TGTGCCAGCAGTTACTCGAGGGGGGGGGATACGCAGTATTTT. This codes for CASSYSRGGDTQYF.

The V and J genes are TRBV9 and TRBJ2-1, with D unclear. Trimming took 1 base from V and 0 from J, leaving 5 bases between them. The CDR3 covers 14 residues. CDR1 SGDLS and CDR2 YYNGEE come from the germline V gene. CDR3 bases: TGTGCCAGCAGCGTATCGAGCTCCTACAATGAGCAGTTCTTC. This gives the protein CASSVSSSYNEQFF.

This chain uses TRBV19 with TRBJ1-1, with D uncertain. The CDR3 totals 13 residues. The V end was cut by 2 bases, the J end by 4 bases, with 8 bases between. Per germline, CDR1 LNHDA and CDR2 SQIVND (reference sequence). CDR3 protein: CASSILGSTEAFF. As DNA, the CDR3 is TGTGCCAGTAGTATACTCGGGAGCACTGAAGCTTTCTTT. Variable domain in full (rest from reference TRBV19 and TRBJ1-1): DGGITQSPKYLFRKEGQNVTLSCEQNLNHDAMYWYRQDPGQGLRLIYYSQIVNDFQKGDIAEGYSVSREKKESFPLTVTSAQKNPTAFYLCASSILGSTEAFFGQGTRLTVV.

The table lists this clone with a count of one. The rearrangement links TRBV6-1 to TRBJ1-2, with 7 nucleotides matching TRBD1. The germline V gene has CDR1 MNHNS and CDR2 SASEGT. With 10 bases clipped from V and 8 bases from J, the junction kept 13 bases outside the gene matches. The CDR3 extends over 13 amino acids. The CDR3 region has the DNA TGTGCCACCCCCACAGGGGACCTCTGGGGCTACACCTTC. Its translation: CATPTGDLWGYTF.

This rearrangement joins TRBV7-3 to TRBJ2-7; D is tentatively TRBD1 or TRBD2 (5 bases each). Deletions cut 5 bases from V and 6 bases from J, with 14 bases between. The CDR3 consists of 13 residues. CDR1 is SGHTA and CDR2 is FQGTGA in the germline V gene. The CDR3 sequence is CASSPDPGGEQYF. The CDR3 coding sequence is TGTGCCAGCAGCCCAGACCCTGGGGGCGAGCAGTACTTC.

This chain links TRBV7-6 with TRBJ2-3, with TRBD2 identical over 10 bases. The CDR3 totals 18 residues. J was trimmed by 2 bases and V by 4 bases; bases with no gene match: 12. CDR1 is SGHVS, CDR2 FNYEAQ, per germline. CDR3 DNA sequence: TGTGCCAGCAGCTCCTCGGTAGGGACTAGCGTGGACACAGATACGCAGTATTTT. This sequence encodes CASSSSVGTSVDTDTQYF.

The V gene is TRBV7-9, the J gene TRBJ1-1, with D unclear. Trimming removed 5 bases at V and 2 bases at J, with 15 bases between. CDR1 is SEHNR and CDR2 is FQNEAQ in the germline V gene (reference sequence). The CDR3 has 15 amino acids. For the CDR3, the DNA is TGTGCCAGCAGCCCCTTTGTTCCGGGCAACACTGAAGCTTTCTTT. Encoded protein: CASSPFVPGNTEAFF.

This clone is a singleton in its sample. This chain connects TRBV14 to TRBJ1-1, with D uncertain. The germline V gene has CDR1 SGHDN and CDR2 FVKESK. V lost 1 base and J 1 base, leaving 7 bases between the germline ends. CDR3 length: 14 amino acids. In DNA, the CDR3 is TGTGCCAGCAGCCAAGGGATGAGGAACACTGAAGCTTTCTTT. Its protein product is CASSQGMRNTEAFF.

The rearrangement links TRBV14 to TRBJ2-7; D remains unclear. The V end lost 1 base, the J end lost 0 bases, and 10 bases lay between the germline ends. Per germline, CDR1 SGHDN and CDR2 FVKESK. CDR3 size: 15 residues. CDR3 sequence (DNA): TGTGCCAGCAGCCAAGTTGCAGAACCCTCCTACGAGCAGTACTTC. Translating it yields CASSQVAEPSYEQYF.

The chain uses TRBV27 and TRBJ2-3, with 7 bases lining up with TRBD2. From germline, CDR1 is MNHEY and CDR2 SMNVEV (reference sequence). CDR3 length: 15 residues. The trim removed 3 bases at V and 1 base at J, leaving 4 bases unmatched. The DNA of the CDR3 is TGTGCCAGCAGTTTTCTAGCGGAACGCACAGATACGCAGTATTTT. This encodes CASSFLAERTDTQYF.

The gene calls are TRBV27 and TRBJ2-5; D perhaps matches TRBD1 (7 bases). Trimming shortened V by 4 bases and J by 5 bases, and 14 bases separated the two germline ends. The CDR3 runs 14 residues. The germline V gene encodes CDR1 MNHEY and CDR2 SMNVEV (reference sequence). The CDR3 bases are TGTGCCAGCAGTTCTACAGGGGCGGGGGAGACCCAGTACTTC. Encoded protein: CASSSTGAGETQYF.

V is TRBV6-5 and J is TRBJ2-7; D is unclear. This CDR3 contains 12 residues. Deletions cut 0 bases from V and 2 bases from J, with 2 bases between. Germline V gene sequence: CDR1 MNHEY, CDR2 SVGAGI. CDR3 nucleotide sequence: TGTGCCAGCAGTTACTCTCCCTACGAGCAGTACTTC. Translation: CASSYSPYEQYF.

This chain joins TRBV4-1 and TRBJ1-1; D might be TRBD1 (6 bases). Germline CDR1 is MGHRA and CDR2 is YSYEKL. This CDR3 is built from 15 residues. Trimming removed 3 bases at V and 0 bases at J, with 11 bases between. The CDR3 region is CASSHTTGMNTEAFF. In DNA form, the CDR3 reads TGCGCCAGCAGCCATACGACAGGCATGAACACTGAAGCTTTCTTT.

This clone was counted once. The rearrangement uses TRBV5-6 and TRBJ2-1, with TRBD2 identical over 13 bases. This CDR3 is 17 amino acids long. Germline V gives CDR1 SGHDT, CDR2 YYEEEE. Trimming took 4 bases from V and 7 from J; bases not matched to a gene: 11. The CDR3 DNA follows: TGTGCCAGCAGCACAGGACTAGCGGGGGCCCCTTGGAATGAGCAGTTCTTC. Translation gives CASSTGLAGAPWNEQFF.

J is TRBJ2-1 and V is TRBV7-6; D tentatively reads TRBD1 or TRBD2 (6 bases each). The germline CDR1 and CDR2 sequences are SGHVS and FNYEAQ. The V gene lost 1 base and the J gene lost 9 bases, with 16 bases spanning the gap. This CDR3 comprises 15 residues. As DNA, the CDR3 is TGTGCCAGCAGCTTAGAACGGGGGACACTCCCTGAGCAGTTCTTC. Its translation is CASSLERGTLPEQFF. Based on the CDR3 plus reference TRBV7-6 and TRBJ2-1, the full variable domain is GAGVSQSPRYKVTKRGQDVALRCDPISGHVSLYWYRQALGQGPEFLTYFNYEAQQDKSGLPNDRFSAERPEGSISTLTIQRTEQRDSAMYRCASSLERGTLPEQFFGPGTRLTVL.

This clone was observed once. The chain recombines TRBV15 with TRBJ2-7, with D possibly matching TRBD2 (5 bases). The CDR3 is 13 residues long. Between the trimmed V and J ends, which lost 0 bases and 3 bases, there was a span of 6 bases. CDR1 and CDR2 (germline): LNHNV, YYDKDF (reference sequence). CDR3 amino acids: CATSRDRGYEQYF. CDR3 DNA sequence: TGTGCCACCAGCAGAGACCGGGGCTACGAGCAGTACTTC.

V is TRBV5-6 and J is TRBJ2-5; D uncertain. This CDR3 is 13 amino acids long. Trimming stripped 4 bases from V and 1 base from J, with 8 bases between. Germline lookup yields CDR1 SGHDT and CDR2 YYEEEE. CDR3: CASSVDIQETQYF. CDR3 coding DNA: TGTGCCAGCAGCGTGGATATCCAAGAGACCCAGTACTTC.

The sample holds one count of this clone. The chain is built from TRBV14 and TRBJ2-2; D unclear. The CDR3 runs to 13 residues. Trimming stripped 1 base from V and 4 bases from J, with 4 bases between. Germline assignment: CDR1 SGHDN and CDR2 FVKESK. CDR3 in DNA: TGTGCCAGCAGCCAAGTTTCCACCGGGGAGCTGTTTTTT. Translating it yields CASSQVSTGELFF.

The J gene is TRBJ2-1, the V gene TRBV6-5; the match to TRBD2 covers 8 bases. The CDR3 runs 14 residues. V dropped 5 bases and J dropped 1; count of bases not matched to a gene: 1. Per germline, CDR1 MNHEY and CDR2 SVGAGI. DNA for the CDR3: TGTGCCAGCAGTACGGGGGGGTCCTACAATGAGCAGTTCTTC. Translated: CASSTGGSYNEQFF.

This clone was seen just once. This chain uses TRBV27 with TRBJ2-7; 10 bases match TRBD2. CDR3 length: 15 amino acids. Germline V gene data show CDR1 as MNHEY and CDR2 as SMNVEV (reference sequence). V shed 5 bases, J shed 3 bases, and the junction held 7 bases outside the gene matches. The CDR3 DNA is TGTGCCAGCAGTCCCAGCCTAGCGGGGGACTACGAGCAGTACTTC. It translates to CASSPSLAGDYEQYF.

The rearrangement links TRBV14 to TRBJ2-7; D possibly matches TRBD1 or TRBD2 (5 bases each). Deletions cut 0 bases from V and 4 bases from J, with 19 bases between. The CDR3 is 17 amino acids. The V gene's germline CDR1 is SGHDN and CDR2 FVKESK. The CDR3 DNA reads TGTGCCAGCAGCCAAGAAATGGGGGAGACAGAACCTTACGAGCAGTACTTC. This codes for CASSQEMGETEPYEQYF. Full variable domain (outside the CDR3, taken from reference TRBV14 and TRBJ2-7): EAGVTQFPSHSVIEKGQTVTLRCDPISGHDNLYWYRRVMGKEIKFLLHFVKESKQDESGMPNNRFLAERTGGTYSTLKVQPAELEDSGVYFCASSQEMGETEPYEQYFGPGTRLTVT.

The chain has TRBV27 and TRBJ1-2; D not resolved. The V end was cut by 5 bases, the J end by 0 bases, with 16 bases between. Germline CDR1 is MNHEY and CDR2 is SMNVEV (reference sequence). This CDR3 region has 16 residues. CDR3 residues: CASSPPGISANYGYTF. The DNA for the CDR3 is TGTGCCAGCAGTCCCCCCGGGATCTCGGCTAACTATGGCTACACCTTC.

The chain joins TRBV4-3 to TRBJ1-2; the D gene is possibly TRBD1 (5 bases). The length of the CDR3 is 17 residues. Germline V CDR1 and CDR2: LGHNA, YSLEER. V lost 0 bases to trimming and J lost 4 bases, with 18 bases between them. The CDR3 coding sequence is TGCGCCAGCAGCCAAGATTTTGGCGGGGGGATTGCCTATGGCTACACCTTC. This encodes CASSQDFGGGIAYGYTF.

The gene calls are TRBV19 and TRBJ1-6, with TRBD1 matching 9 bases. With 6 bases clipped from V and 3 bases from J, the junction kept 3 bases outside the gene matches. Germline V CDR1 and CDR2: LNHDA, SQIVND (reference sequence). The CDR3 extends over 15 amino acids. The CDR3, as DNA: TGTGCCAGTAGCCCGACAGGGGGCTATAATTCACCCCTCCACTTT. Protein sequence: CASSPTGGYNSPLHF. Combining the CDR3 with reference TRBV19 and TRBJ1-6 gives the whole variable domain DGGITQSPKYLFRKEGQNVTLSCEQNLNHDAMYWYRQDPGQGLRLIYYSQIVNDFQKGDIAEGYSVSREKKESFPLTVTSAQKNPTAFYLCASSPTGGYNSPLHFGNGTRLTVT.